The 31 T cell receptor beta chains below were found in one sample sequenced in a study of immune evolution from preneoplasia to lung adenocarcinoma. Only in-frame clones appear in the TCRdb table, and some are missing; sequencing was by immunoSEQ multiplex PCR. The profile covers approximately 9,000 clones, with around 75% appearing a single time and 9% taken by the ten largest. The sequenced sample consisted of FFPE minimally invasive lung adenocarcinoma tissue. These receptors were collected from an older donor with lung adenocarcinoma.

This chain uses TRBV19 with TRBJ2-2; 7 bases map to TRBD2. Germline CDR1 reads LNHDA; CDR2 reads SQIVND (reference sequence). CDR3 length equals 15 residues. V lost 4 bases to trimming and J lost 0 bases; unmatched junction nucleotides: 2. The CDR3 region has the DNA TGTGCCAGTAGTAGGGAGGGTGCGAACACCGGGGAGCTGTTTTTT. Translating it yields CASSREGANTGELFF.

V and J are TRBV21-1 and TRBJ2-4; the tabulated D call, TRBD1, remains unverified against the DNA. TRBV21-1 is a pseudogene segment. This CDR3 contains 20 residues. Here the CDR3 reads CASSKGGDVKKGAAKNIQYF. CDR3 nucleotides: TGTGCCAGCAGCAAAGGGGGAGACGTGAAGAAGGGGGCGGCCAAAAACATTCAGTACTTC.

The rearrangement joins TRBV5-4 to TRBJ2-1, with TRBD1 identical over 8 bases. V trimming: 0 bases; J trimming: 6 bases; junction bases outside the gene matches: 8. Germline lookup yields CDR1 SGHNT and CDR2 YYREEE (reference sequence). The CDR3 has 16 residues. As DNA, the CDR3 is TGTGCCAGCAGCTTGGTCGGCAGGGGGCGGGTCAATGAGCAGTTCTTC. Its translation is CASSLVGRGRVNEQFF.

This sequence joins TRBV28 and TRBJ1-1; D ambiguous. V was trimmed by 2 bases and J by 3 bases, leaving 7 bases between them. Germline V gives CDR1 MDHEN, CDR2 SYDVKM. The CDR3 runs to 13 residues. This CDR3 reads CASSLMSDTEAFF. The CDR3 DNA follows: TGTGCCAGCAGTTTAATGAGTGACACTGAAGCTTTCTTT.

Written as DNA, the CDR3 is TGTGCCAGCAGCTTACGGTCTCACCTAATAGGGCGCGACTCGAACACCGGGGAGCTGTTTTTT. Amino acids: CASSLRSHLIGRDSNTGELFF. This chain connects TRBV7-6 to TRBJ2-2, with unresolved D. CDR1 and CDR2 (germline): SGHVS, FNYEAQ. V shed 2 bases and J shed 0 bases, with 25 bases lying between them. This CDR3 spans 21 amino acids.

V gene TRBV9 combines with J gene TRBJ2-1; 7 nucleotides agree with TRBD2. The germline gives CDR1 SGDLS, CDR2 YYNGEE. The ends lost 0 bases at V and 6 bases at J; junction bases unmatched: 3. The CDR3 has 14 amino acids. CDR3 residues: CASSVVAGVNEQFF. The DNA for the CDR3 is TGTGCCAGCAGCGTAGTTGCGGGAGTCAATGAGCAGTTCTTC.

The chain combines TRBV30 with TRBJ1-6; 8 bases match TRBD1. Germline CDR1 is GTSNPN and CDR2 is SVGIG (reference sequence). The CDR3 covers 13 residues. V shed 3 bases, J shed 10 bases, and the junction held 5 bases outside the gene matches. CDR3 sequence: CAWRGQGDSPLHF. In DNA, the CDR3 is TGTGCCTGGAGAGGACAGGGCGACTCACCCCTCCACTTT.

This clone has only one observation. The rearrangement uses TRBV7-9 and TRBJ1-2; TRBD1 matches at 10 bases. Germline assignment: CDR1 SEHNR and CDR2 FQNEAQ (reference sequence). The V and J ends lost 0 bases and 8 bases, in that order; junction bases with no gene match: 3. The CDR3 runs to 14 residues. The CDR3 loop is CASSLAGTGVGYTF. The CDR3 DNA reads TGTGCCAGCAGCTTAGCAGGGACAGGGGTGGGCTACACCTTC.

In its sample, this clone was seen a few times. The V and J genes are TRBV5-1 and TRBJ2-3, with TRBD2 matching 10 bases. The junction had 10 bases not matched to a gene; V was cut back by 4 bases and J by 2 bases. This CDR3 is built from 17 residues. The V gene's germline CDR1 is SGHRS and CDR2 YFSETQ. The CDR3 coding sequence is TGCGCCAGCAGCGGCGGGGTAGCGGGAGGTAACACAGATACGCAGTATTTT. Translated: CASSGGVAGGNTDTQYF.

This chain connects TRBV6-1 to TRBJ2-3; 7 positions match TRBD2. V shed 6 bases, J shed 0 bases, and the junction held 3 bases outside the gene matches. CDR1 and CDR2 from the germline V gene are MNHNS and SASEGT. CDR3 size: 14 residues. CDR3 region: CASRTSFSTDTQYF. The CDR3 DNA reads TGTGCCAGCAGGACTAGCTTTAGCACAGATACGCAGTATTTT.

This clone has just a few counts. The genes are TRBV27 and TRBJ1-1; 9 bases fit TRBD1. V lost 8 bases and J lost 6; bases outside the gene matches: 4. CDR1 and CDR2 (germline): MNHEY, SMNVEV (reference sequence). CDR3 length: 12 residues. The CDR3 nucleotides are TGTGCCAGCGGAAGACAGGGGGCTGAAGCTTTCTTT. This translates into CASGRQGAEAFF.

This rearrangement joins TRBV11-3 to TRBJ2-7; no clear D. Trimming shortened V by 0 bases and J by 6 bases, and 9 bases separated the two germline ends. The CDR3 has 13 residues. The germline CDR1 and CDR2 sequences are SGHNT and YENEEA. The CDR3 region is CASSLDSIGEQYF. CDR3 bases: TGTGCCAGCAGCTTAGATTCCATTGGCGAGCAGTACTTC.

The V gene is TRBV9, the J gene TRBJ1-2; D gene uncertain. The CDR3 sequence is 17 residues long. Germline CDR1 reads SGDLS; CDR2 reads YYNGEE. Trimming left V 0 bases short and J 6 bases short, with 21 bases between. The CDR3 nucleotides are TGTGCCAGCAGCGTAGGGTTGCCAGGCGCCGAGGGAGATGGCTACACCTTC. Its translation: CASSVGLPGAEGDGYTF.

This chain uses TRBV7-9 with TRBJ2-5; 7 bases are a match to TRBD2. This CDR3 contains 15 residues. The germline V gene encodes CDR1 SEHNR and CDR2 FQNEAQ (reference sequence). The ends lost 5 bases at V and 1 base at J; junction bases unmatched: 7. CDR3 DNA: TGTGCCAGCAGCCTAATAGCGGGCTTCCAAGAGACCCAGTACTTC. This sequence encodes CASSLIAGFQETQYF.

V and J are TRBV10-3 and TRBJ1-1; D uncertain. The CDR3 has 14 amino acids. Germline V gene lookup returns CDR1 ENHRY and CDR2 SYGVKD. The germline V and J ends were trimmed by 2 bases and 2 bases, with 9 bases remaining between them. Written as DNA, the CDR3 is TGTGCCATCAGTGAGGGGAGCCTCAACACTGAAGCTTTCTTT. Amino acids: CAISEGSLNTEAFF.

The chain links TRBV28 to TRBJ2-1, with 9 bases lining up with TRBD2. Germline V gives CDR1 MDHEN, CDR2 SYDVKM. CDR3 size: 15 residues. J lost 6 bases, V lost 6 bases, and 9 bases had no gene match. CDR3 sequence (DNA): TGTGCCAGCAGCCCACATAGCGGGAGCGGCAATGAGCAGTTCTTC. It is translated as CASSPHSGSGNEQFF.

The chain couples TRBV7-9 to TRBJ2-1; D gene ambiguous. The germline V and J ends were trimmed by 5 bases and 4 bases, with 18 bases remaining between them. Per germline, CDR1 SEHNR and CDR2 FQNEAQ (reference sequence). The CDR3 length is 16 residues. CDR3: CASSPTGGPAYNEQFF. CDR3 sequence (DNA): TGTGCCAGCAGCCCCACCGGCGGCCCGGCTTACAATGAGCAGTTCTTC. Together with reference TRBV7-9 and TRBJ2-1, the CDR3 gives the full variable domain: DTGVSQNPRHKITKRGQNVTFRCDPISEHNRLYWYRQTLGQGPEFLTYFQNEAQLEKSRLLSDRFSAERPKGSFSTLEIQRTEQGDSAMYLCASSPTGGPAYNEQFFGPGTRLTVL.

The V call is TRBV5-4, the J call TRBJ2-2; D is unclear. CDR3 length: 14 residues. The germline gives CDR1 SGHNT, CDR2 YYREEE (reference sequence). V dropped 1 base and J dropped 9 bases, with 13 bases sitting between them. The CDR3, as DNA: TGTGCCAGCAGCTTGTGGGTTCCCGTCCGGGAGCTGTTTTTT. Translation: CASSLWVPVRELFF.

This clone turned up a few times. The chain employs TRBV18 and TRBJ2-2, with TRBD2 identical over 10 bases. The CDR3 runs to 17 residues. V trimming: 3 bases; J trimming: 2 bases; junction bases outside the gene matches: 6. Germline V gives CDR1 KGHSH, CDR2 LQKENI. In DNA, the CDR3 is TGTGCCAGCTCACCGCTCCCTAGCGGGGGAAACACCGGGGAGCTGTTTTTT. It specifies CASSPLPSGGNTGELFF.

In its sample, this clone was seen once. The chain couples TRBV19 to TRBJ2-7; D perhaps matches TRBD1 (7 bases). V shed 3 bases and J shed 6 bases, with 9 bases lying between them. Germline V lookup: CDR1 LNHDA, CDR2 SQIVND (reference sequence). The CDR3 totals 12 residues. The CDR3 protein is CASSMEGAEQYF. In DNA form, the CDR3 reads TGTGCCAGTAGTATGGAGGGGGCCGAGCAGTACTTC.

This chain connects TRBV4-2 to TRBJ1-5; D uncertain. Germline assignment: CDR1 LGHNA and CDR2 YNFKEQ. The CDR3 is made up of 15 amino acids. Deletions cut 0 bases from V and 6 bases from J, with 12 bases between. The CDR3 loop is CASSQDNGISQPQHF. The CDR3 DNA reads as TGTGCCAGCAGCCAAGATAACGGTATAAGTCAGCCCCAGCATTTT.

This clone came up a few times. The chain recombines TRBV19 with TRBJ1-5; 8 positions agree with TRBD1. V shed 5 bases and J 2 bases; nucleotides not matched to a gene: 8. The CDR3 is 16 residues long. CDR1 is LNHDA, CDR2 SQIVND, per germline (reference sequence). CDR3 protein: CASSGQGASGNQPQHF. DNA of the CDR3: TGTGCCAGTAGTGGGCAGGGGGCGTCGGGCAATCAGCCCCAGCATTTT.

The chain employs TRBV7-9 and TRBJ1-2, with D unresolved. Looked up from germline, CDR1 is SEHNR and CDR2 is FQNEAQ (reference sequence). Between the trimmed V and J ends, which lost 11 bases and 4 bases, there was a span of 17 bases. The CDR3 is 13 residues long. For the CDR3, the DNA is TGTGCCGGCTCGCCGGCGGGGAGCTATGGCTACACCTTC. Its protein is CAGSPAGSYGYTF.

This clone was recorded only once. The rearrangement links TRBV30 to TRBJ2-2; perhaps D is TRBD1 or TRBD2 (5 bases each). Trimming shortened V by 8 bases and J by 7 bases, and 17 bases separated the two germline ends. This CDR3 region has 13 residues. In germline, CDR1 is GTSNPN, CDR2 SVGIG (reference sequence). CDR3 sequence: CAGIKWGSGELFF. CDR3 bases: TGTGCCGGTATAAAGTGGGGGAGCGGGGAGCTGTTTTTT.

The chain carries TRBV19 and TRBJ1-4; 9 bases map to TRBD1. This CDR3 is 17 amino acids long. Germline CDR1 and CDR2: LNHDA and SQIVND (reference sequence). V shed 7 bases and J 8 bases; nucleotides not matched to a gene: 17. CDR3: CASTPGRSRTGDEKLFF. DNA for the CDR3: TGTGCCAGTACCCCGGGACGGAGTCGGACAGGGGACGAAAAACTGTTTTTT.

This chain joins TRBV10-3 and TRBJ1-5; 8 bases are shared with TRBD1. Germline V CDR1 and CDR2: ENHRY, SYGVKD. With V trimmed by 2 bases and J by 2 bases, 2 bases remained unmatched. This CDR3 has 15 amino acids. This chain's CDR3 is CAISEGQGGNQPQHF. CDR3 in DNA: TGTGCCATCAGTGAGGGACAGGGAGGCAATCAGCCCCAGCATTTT.

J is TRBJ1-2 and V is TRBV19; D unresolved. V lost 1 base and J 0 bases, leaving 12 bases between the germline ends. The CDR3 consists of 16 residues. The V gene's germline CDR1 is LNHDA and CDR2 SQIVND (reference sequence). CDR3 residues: CASSIVAGKTNYGYTF. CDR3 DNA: TGTGCCAGTAGTATAGTGGCAGGAAAAACTAACTATGGCTACACCTTC.

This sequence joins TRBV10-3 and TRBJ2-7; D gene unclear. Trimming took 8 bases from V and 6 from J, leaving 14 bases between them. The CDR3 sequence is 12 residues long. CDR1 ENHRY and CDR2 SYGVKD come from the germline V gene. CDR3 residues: CAISFPNSEQYF. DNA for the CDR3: TGTGCCATCTCTTTTCCAAACAGCGAGCAGTACTTC.

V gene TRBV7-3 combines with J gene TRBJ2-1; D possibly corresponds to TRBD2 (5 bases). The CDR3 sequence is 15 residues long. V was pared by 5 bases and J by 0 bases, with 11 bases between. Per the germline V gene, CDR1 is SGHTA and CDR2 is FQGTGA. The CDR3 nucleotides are TGTGCCAGCAGCCCAATGGGAGTCTCCTACAATGAGCAGTTCTTC. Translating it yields CASSPMGVSYNEQFF. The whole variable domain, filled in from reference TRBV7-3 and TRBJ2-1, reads GAGVSQTPSNKVTEKGKYVELRCDPISGHTALYWYRQSLGQGPEFLIYFQGTGAADDSGLPNDRFFAVRPEGSVSTLKIQRTERGDSAVYLCASSPMGVSYNEQFFGPGTRLTVL.

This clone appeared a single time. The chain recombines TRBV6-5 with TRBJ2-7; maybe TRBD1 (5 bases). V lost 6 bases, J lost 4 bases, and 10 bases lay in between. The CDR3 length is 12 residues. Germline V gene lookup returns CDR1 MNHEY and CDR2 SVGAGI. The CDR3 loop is CASRTQGYEQYF. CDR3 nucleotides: TGTGCCAGCAGAACCCAGGGTTACGAGCAGTACTTC.

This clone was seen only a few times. CDR3: CASSSVTIGLGGRGTGELFF. The DNA of the CDR3 is TGTGCCAGCAGCTCAGTAACGATAGGACTAGGCGGGAGAGGCACCGGGGAGCTGTTTTTT. J is TRBJ2-2 and V is TRBV9; 7 bases are a match to TRBD2. With 4 bases clipped from V and 4 bases from J, the junction kept 22 bases outside the gene matches. Germline CDR1 is SGDLS and CDR2 is YYNGEE. The length of the CDR3 is 20 residues.